This T cell receptor beta chain appears in the sequencing data of a study of cytomegalovirus exposure and HLA in healthy donors. CDR1 is KGHSH, CDR2 LQKENI, per germline. CDR3 length equals 15 residues. Trimming cost V 2 bases and J 5 bases, with 15 bases left between them. Study-level results: On later analysis, the bulk of CMV-associated TCR beta chains appeared to be HLA-restricted. Later analysis revealed greater clonal expansion in HLA-associated TCR beta chains than in equally common others.

Points on this clone: Its antigen is unknown.

Primers included in the PCR were 60 Vbeta and 13 Jbeta primers. The data were produced by immunoSEQ multiplex PCR, yet TCRdb's version contains in-frame clones alone and is incomplete. Its table lists over 110,000 clones. Sequenced sample: PBMCs. The TCR originated in a male donor in good health and CMV-seronegative. The rearrangement joins TRBV18 to TRBJ2-5, with D possibly being TRBD2 (6 bases). The CDR3 region is CASSPDGSDGETQYF. The CDR3 DNA sequence: TGTGCCAGCTCACCAGACGGGAGTGACGGGGAGACCCAGTACTTC.